This T cell receptor (beta chain) emerged from a study of shared clonotypes between healthy human individuals. Sequencing was performed with immunoSEQ multiplex PCR; in TCRdb, only in-frame clones are kept and a portion is missing. The table records approximately 710,000 clones, roughly 88% of them present only once. The CDR3 has 17 amino acids. Germline CDR1 SGHKS, CDR2 YYEKEE (reference sequence). The V gene end was trimmed by 4 bases and the J gene end by 0 bases; junction bases not matched to a gene: 6. The clonotype was recovered from a man younger than 30 in good health. Some clones in this sample may be carry-over from other donors' samples. The material sequenced was memory CD8+ T cells from PBMCs. The subset here: CD45RO+ cells pooled with CCR7-negative TemRA cells. The rearrangement links TRBV5-5 to TRBJ2-1; TRBD2 matches 11 bases. In nucleotides, the CDR3 is TGTGCCAGCAGCAAGGGACTAGCGGAGGGCTCCTACAATGAGCAGTTCTTC. Amino acids: CASSKGLAEGSYNEQFF.